Shown below are 13 T cell receptor beta chains from a single sample sequenced in a study of Graves' ophthalmopathy and Graves' hyperthyroidism. Transcripts of RNA were the source for amplifying TCR beta CDR3 regions. HTBI primers were used in a first-round RT-PCR, which preceded a second-round multiplex PCR. TCRdb itself ran the multiplex PCR reads through MiXCR, one entry per CDR3 protein. The repertoire consists of under 400,000 distinct CDR3 sequences, with roughly 17% occurring once and the leading ten covering about 12%. The material sequenced was peripheral blood. These receptors all stem from an adult man with Graves' ophthalmopathy.

V is TRBV28 and J is TRBJ2-7; 7 bases fit TRBD2. CDR1 and CDR2 from the germline V gene are MDHEN and SYDVKM. The V gene end was trimmed by 5 bases and the J gene end by 6 bases; junction bases not matched to a gene: 10. CDR3 length: 14 residues. Here the CDR3 DNA reads TGTGCCAGCAGTCCAACTAGCGACGCTTGCGAGCAGTACTTC. Amino acid sequence: CASSPTSDACEQYF.

This clonotype was counted ten times or more. This chain links TRBV30 with TRBJ2-2; the match to TRBD1 covers 9 bases. Looked up from germline, CDR1 is GTSNPN and CDR2 is SVGIG (reference sequence). J was trimmed by 1 base and V by 5 bases; bases with no gene match: 5. CDR3 length: 15 residues. The CDR3 DNA reads as TGTGCCTGGGGACAGGGGATTCAGAACACCGGGGAGCTGTTTTTT. It is translated as CAWGQGIQNTGELFF.

This clonotype was observed at least ten times. The V and J genes are TRBV20-1 and TRBJ2-2; TRBD2 is a possible D gene (6 bases). Per germline, CDR1 DFQATT and CDR2 SNEGSKA (reference sequence). The V and J ends lost 2 bases and 0 bases respectively, with 13 bases between them. This CDR3 is built from 16 residues. CDR3: CSARRGTGTNTGELFF. CDR3 in DNA: TGCAGTGCTAGACGCGGGACGGGAACGAACACCGGGGAGCTGTTTTTT.

This clonotype came up many times. The junction departs from the called germline gene at one end, perhaps through a read error. This chain uses TRBV6-2 or TRBV6-3 with TRBJ2-7, with D perhaps assigned TRBD1 or TRBD2 (5 bases each). The CDR3 extends over 16 amino acids. Germline-derived CDR1 and CDR2 are MNHEY and SVGEGT. CDR3 sequence reads: CAGSYSRGRSSYEQYF. The DNA for the CDR3 is TGTGCCGGCAGTTACTCGAGGGGAAGGAGCTCCTACGAGCAGTACTTC.

This clonotype has a count of ten or more. This sequence joins TRBV29-1 and TRBJ1-2; D is unresolved. This CDR3 comprises 11 residues. V lost 3 bases and J lost 2, with 4 bases in between. CDR1 SQVTM and CDR2 ANQGSEA come from the germline V gene. The CDR3 region is CSVEQNYGYTF. CDR3 sequence (DNA): TGCAGCGTTGAGCAGAACTATGGCTACACCTTC.

Ten or more counts support this clonotype. The V call is TRBV29-1, the J call TRBJ1-5, with TRBD1 identical over 12 bases. The CDR3 is 14 amino acids. Germline CDR1 is SQVTM and CDR2 is ANQGSEA. With V trimmed by 6 bases and J by 5 bases, 5 bases remained unmatched. In DNA form, the CDR3 reads TGCAGCGTGCGGGACAGGGGGCTCGATCAGCCCCAGCATTTT. Translation gives CSVRDRGLDQPQHF.

This clonotype was seen many times. The gene calls are TRBV20-1 and TRBJ2-7; D is ambiguous. CDR3 length: 14 residues. Germline V gene data show CDR1 as DFQATT and CDR2 as SNEGSKA (reference sequence). The chain's CDR3 is CRAARSATNYEQYF. The CDR3 nucleotides are TGCAGAGCCGCAAGAAGTGCTACCAACTACGAGCAGTACTTC.

In DNA form, the CDR3 reads TGTGCCAGCAGCCCGAACGACAGGGAGGGTAACGAGCAGTACTTC. Translated: CASSPNDREGNEQYF. The J gene is TRBJ2-7, the V gene TRBV3-1; D may match TRBD1 or TRBD2 (7 bases each). Germline loops: CDR1 LGHDT, CDR2 YNNKEL (reference sequence). Trimming removed 4 bases from V and 5 bases from J, with 18 bases in between. The CDR3 consists of 15 residues.

This clonotype was recorded at least ten times. The chain carries TRBV29-1 and TRBJ1-2; 8 positions agree with TRBD1. Trimming at V came to 3 bases and at J to 3 bases, leaving 3 bases not matched to a gene. CDR3 size: 13 residues. Germline V gene sequence: CDR1 SQVTM, CDR2 ANQGSEA. CDR3 nucleotide sequence: TGCAGCGTTGAGGGGACAGGCTACTATGGCTACACCTTC. It codes for CSVEGTGYYGYTF. The full variable domain, its missing parts supplied by reference TRBV29-1 and TRBJ1-2, is SAVISQKPSRDICQRGTSLTIQCQVDSQVTMMFWYRQQPGQSLTLIATANQGSEATYESGFVIDKFPISRPNLTFSTLTVSNMSPEDSSIYLCSVEGTGYYGYTFGSGTRLTVV.

Many counts were recorded for this clonotype. The CDR3, as DNA: TGTGCCAGCAGTTTTACCGGGACAGGGTATCGCAATCAGCCCCAGCATTTT. Translating gives CASSFTGTGYRNQPQHF. The chain joins TRBV12-3 or TRBV12-4 to TRBJ1-5, with 9 bases identical to TRBD1. The CDR3 totals 17 residues. V lost 3 bases and J lost 2; bases outside the gene matches: 8.

This clonotype was observed at least ten times. The chain links TRBV20-1 to TRBJ2-7; D is unclear. V shed 0 bases and J shed 1 base, with 19 bases lying between them. The CDR3 has 17 residues. Germline CDR1 and CDR2: DFQATT and SNEGSKA (reference sequence). The DNA for the CDR3 is TGCAGTGCTAGAGAGATGGTGACTGGACCCCCATCCTACGAGCAGTACTTC. Protein sequence: CSAREMVTGPPSYEQYF.

This clonotype was seen repeatedly, ten times or more. As DNA, the CDR3 is TGTGCCAGCACCCCTAGTTCGGGGGAAATAGTGAACACTGAAGCTTTCTTT. Its translation is CASTPSSGEIVNTEAFF. The rearrangement joins TRBV11-2 to TRBJ1-1; D may be TRBD1 (5 bases). The CDR3 has 17 residues. The V gene's germline CDR1 is SGHAT and CDR2 FQNNGV. The V and J ends lost 7 bases and 0 bases respectively, with 21 bases between them.

This clonotype appeared many times. This chain joins TRBV11-1 and TRBJ2-2; 8 bases line up with TRBD2. Germline CDR1 reads SGHAT; CDR2 reads FQDESV (reference sequence). Unmatched junction bases numbered 2, after V lost 8 bases and J lost 6 bases. The length of the CDR3 is 12 residues. CDR3 loop: CASREGSGELFF. In DNA, the CDR3 is TGTGCCAGCCGGGAGGGCTCCGGGGAGCTGTTTTTT.